The 30 T cell receptor beta chains listed next were all sequenced from one sample in a study of graft-versus-host responses after intestinal transplantation. Assay used: immunoSEQ multiplex PCR; TCRdb lists only in-frame clones, some missing. The repertoire holds about 18,000 clones, roughly four fifths seen once, with 1.5% to 2% in the top ten. The source was PBMCs, collected 14 days after transplant. These receptors all come from a human patient who received an intestinal transplant, so some T cells may come from the graft donor.

This sequence joins TRBV5-1 and TRBJ2-3; 10 nucleotides align to TRBD2. The CDR3 totals 18 residues. J was trimmed by 4 bases and V by 0 bases; bases with no gene match: 11. Germline loops: CDR1 SGHRS, CDR2 YFSETQ. The CDR3 DNA reads as TGCGCCAGCAGCTTGGGAAAGAGCGGGGGGGCCCGACCAGATACGCAGTATTTT. Its translation is CASSLGKSGGARPDTQYF.

The CDR3 sequence: CASSPMNTEAFF. CDR3 DNA: TGTGCCAGCAGTCCAATGAACACTGAAGCTTTCTTT. V gene TRBV28 combines with J gene TRBJ1-1; D gene ambiguous. In germline, CDR1 is MDHEN, CDR2 SYDVKM. The CDR3 runs 12 residues. The germline V and J ends were trimmed by 5 bases and 0 bases, with 4 bases remaining between them.

A single count supports this clone. CDR3 region: CASSDYAGDAHNEKLFF. CDR3 bases: TGTGCCAGCAGTGATTACGCCGGGGACGCCCATAATGAAAAACTGTTTTTT. V gene TRBV6-1 combines with J gene TRBJ1-4, with D possibly matching TRBD1 (5 bases). The CDR3 is made up of 17 amino acids. CDR1 and CDR2 from the germline V gene are MNHNS and SASEGT. V lost 3 bases, J lost 4 bases, and 18 bases lay in between.

This clone was seen only once. The V and J genes are TRBV5-1 and TRBJ2-1, with 11 bases lining up with TRBD2. The CDR3 is 16 amino acids. Germline V gives CDR1 SGHRS, CDR2 YFSETQ. Trimming cost V 3 bases and J 4 bases; bases outside gene matches: 6. CDR3 sequence (DNA): TGCGCCAGCAGCTGGACACTAGCGGGGGAATACAATGAGCAGTTCTTC. Translating it yields CASSWTLAGEYNEQFF.

This clone was found a few times. The chain links TRBV6-6 to TRBJ2-7; 9 bases line up with TRBD1. The V gene end was trimmed by 5 bases and the J gene end by 4 bases; junction bases not matched to a gene: 6. CDR1 is MNHNY and CDR2 is SVGAGI in the germline V gene (reference sequence). CDR3 length: 14 residues. CDR3 DNA sequence: TGTGCCAGCAGTCCACAGGGGGCAACATACGAGCAGTACTTC. It encodes CASSPQGATYEQYF.

This chain connects TRBV2 to TRBJ2-3; possibly TRBD1 for D (7 bases). CDR1 and CDR2 (germline): SNHLY, FYNNEI. V lost 2 bases to trimming and J lost 2 bases, with 14 bases between them. The CDR3 runs 16 residues. Here the CDR3 reads CASSEFAGQPTDTQYF. DNA for the CDR3: TGTGCCAGCAGTGAATTTGCGGGACAGCCCACAGATACGCAGTATTTT.

This clone came up a few times. The J gene is TRBJ1-5, the V gene TRBV5-5, with 9 nucleotides matching TRBD1. The V segment lost 0 bases and the J segment 2 bases; nucleotides outside the gene matches: 3. The CDR3 contains 16 residues. Germline V gene data show CDR1 as SGHKS and CDR2 as YYEKEE (reference sequence). For the CDR3, the DNA is TGTGCCAGCAGCTTGGACCGGACAGGGGGCAATCAGCCCCAGCATTTT. It codes for CASSLDRTGGNQPQHF. Filled out from reference TRBV5-5 and TRBJ1-5, the complete variable domain reads DAGVTQSPTHLIKTRGQQVTLRCSPISGHKSVSWYQQVLGQGPQFIFQYYEKEERGRGNFPDRFSARQFPNYSSELNVNALLLGDSALYLCASSLDRTGGNQPQHFGDGTRLSIL.

The chain joins TRBV6-6 to TRBJ1-5; D not resolved. The CDR3 has 13 residues. The V gene's germline CDR1 is MNHNY and CDR2 SVGAGI (reference sequence). Trimming took 6 bases from V and 6 from J, leaving 12 bases between them. The chain's CDR3 is CASSGANLQPQHF. DNA for the CDR3: TGTGCCAGCAGCGGAGCAAATCTTCAGCCCCAGCATTTT.

The chain couples TRBV4-1 to TRBJ2-1; TRBD2 aligns across 7 bases. Trimming cost V 0 bases and J 1 base; bases outside gene matches: 6. Germline CDR1 and CDR2: MGHRA and YSYEKL. The CDR3 has 17 amino acids. The CDR3 bases are TGCGCCAGCAGCCAAGAGGGAGGGCCGGTTTCCTACAATGAGCAGTTCTTC. It encodes CASSQEGGPVSYNEQFF.

The V and J genes are TRBV4-1 and TRBJ2-3; TRBD2 is a possible D gene (7 bases). V was trimmed by 4 bases and J by 0 bases, leaving 17 bases between them. Germline V lookup: CDR1 MGHRA, CDR2 YSYEKL. This CDR3 comprises 17 residues. CDR3: CASSLSSKGGSTDTQYF. In nucleotides, the CDR3 is TGCGCCAGCAGCCTCTCTTCTAAGGGGGGGAGCACAGATACGCAGTATTTT.

The J gene is TRBJ1-5, the V gene TRBV10-2; 7 positions agree with TRBD1. CDR1 and CDR2 from the germline V gene are WSHSY and SAAADI. The V gene end was trimmed by 6 bases and the J gene end by 1 base; junction bases not matched to a gene: 12. The CDR3 runs 17 residues. For the CDR3, the DNA is TGCGCCAGCAGCCAATTTTTCGGGACAGTGAGCAATCAGCCCCAGCATTTT. Translated, it gives CASSQFFGTVSNQPQHF.

About this clone itself: The junction and the germline gene differ at one end; a read error may be behind it. J is TRBJ2-3 and V is TRBV6-4, with 9 bases aligning to TRBD2. The CDR3 is made up of 15 amino acids. The germline V gene encodes CDR1 MRHNA and CDR2 SNTAGT. The CDR3 coding sequence is TGTGCCGGCAGTGACGGGACTAGCAGCACAGATACGCAGTATTTT. Its translation: CAGSDGTSSTDTQYF.

The gene calls are TRBV5-1 and TRBJ2-5; perhaps TRBD2 as D (6 bases). Germline V gene data show CDR1 as SGHRS and CDR2 as YFSETQ. Trimming took 0 bases from V and 2 from J, leaving 11 bases between them. The CDR3 has 15 residues. The CDR3 spells CASSLGGGVQETQYF. The CDR3 bases are TGCGCCAGCAGCTTGGGGGGCGGGGTTCAAGAGACCCAGTACTTC. The whole variable domain, filled in from reference TRBV5-1 and TRBJ2-5, reads KAGVTQTPRYLIKTRGQQVTLSCSPISGHRSVSWYQQTPGQGLQFLFEYFSETQRNKGNFPGRFSGRQFSNSRSEMNVSTLELGDSALYLCASSLGGGVQETQYFGPGTRLLVL.

In this sample, this clone turned up a few times. The V gene is TRBV6-4, the J gene TRBJ1-1, with 7 bases aligning to TRBD1. CDR3 size: 14 residues. The germline CDR1 and CDR2 sequences are MRHNA and SNTAGT. With 4 bases clipped from V and 5 bases from J, the junction kept 7 bases outside the gene matches. The CDR3 DNA reads TGTGCCAGCAGTGCCGGGACAGACAGGACTGAAGCTTTCTTT. This translates into CASSAGTDRTEAFF.

The chain combines TRBV5-6 with TRBJ2-7, with a possible D match to TRBD2 (6 bases). Trimming shortened V by 1 base and J by 3 bases, and 11 bases separated the two germline ends. The CDR3 has 14 amino acids. Germline V gene data show CDR1 as SGHDT and CDR2 as YYEEEE. The CDR3 region has the DNA TGTGCCAGCAGCTTGTCACTAGCAAACTACGAGCAGTACTTC. Translating gives CASSLSLANYEQYF.

Points on this clone: The same CDR3 is also encoded by other DNA sequences in this sample. This rearrangement joins TRBV29-1 to TRBJ2-7; TRBD1 might be the D (6 bases). Trimming stripped 6 bases from V and 2 bases from J, with 11 bases between. This CDR3 is 12 amino acids long. Germline CDR1 reads SQVTM; CDR2 reads ANQGSEA. The CDR3 protein is CSVLGQTYEQYF. The CDR3 nucleotides read TGCAGCGTCCTAGGACAGACCTACGAGCAGTACTTC.

The V gene is TRBV30, the J gene TRBJ1-2; no reliable D call. CDR3 size: 12 residues. Between the trimmed V and J ends, which lost 0 bases and 8 bases, there was a span of 10 bases. Looked up from germline, CDR1 is GTSNPN and CDR2 is SVGIG (reference sequence). The CDR3 spells CAWSVGVAGYTF. CDR3 coding DNA: TGTGCCTGGAGTGTAGGCGTGGCCGGCTACACCTTC.

The rearrangement uses TRBV15 and TRBJ2-3; D call uncertain. The CDR3 totals 14 residues. V dropped 3 bases and J dropped 3 bases, with 10 bases sitting between them. Per germline, CDR1 LNHNV and CDR2 YYDKDF (reference sequence). CDR3 loop: CATSRRPITDTQYF. CDR3 nucleotide sequence: TGTGCCACCAGCAGGCGACCCATAACAGATACGCAGTATTTT.

This chain joins TRBV5-8 and TRBJ1-2; TRBD1 might be the D (5 bases). This CDR3 spans 13 amino acids. V was cut by 4 bases and J by 9 bases, with 16 bases left in between. Per the germline V gene, CDR1 is SGHTS and CDR2 is YDEGEE. The CDR3 here is CASSPRGLDRYTF. The CDR3 nucleotides read TGTGCCAGCAGCCCCCGGGGCCTTGATCGCTACACCTTC.

The rearrangement uses TRBV5-1 and TRBJ2-1; 7 nucleotides align to TRBD1. CDR1 SGHRS and CDR2 YFSETQ come from the germline V gene. This CDR3 contains 13 residues. Unmatched junction bases numbered 1, after V lost 1 base and J lost 6 bases. This CDR3 is CASSLTGANEQFF. CDR3 nucleotide sequence: TGCGCCAGCAGCTTGACAGGGGCCAATGAGCAGTTCTTC. Together with reference TRBV5-1 and TRBJ2-1, the CDR3 gives the full variable domain: KAGVTQTPRYLIKTRGQQVTLSCSPISGHRSVSWYQQTPGQGLQFLFEYFSETQRNKGNFPGRFSGRQFSNSRSEMNVSTLELGDSALYLCASSLTGANEQFFGPGTRLTVL.

As regards this clone: Other DNA sequences in this sample translate to the same CDR3. The chain is built from TRBV11-3 and TRBJ2-3; D gene unclear. The V and J ends lost 0 bases and 0 bases respectively, with 7 bases between them. This CDR3 contains 15 residues. In germline, CDR1 is SGHNT, CDR2 YENEEA. Here the CDR3 reads CASSLDHGSTDTQYF. The CDR3 nucleotides read TGTGCCAGCAGCTTAGATCACGGTAGCACAGATACGCAGTATTTT.

The genes are TRBV5-4 and TRBJ2-1; 8 nucleotides align to TRBD2. Per germline, CDR1 SGHNT and CDR2 YYREEE (reference sequence). The CDR3 is made up of 16 amino acids. V dropped 0 bases and J dropped 6; count of bases not matched to a gene: 8. In DNA form, the CDR3 reads TGTGCCAGCAGCTTGGGACTAGCGTCAGGGTTCAATGAGCAGTTCTTC. It specifies CASSLGLASGFNEQFF.

Comments on this clone: A junction end diverges from the germline sequence, so it may reflect a read error. The genes are TRBV2 and TRBJ2-3, with 10 bases lining up with TRBD1. Germline CDR1 and CDR2: SNHLY and FYNNEI. The CDR3 is 14 residues long. The CDR3 sequence: CASSEGTGADTQYF. DNA for the CDR3: TGTGCCAGCAGCGAAGGGACAGGGGCAGATACGCAGTATTTT.

This clone was observed a few times. The DNA for the CDR3 is TGTGCCAGCAGTCCAGGATCTAGCACAGATACGCAGTATTTT. Translating it yields CASSPGSSTDTQYF. The genes are TRBV27 and TRBJ2-3; D is unclear. Trimming cost V 5 bases and J 0 bases, with 9 bases left between them. Germline V gene data show CDR1 as MNHEY and CDR2 as SMNVEV (reference sequence). The CDR3 is 14 amino acids.

This sequence joins TRBV19 and TRBJ2-3; a possible D gene is TRBD1 (5 bases). V was cut by 10 bases and J by 6 bases, with 23 bases left in between. Looked up from germline, CDR1 is LNHDA and CDR2 is SQIVND (reference sequence). The CDR3 spans 15 residues. CDR3 nucleotides: TGTGCCACACAGGCTGCGGCAGGGCGAGCGGATACGCAGTATTTT. Translation gives CATQAAAGRADTQYF.

This clone was counted a single time. The chain couples TRBV28 to TRBJ1-1; D remains unclear. With 9 bases removed from V and 5 bases from J, the gap between germline ends came to 19 bases. In germline, CDR1 is MDHEN, CDR2 SYDVKM. The length of the CDR3 is 14 residues. The CDR3 sequence is CASYTNRIGTEAFF. CDR3 in DNA: TGTGCCAGTTATACCAACAGAATAGGAACTGAAGCTTTCTTT.

V is TRBV7-9 and J is TRBJ2-7; 11 nucleotides align to TRBD2. The CDR3 has 13 residues. Germline V gene sequence: CDR1 SEHNR, CDR2 FQNEAQ (reference sequence). Trimming cost V 3 bases and J 5 bases; bases outside gene matches: 0. CDR3 sequence: CASSLTSGNEQYF. The CDR3 DNA reads as TGTGCCAGCAGCTTGACTAGCGGGAACGAGCAGTACTTC.

The chain recombines TRBV7-9 with TRBJ1-1; the D is unclear. The CDR3 totals 14 residues. Germline-derived CDR1 and CDR2 are SEHNR and FQNEAQ (reference sequence). V gave up 1 base and J gave up 3 bases, with 9 bases separating them. This chain's CDR3 is CASSLDYSDTEAFF. The CDR3 nucleotides are TGTGCCAGCAGCTTAGATTACAGTGACACTGAAGCTTTCTTT.

The rearrangement joins TRBV25-1 to TRBJ2-2, with TRBD2 matching 8 bases. The V and J ends lost 5 bases and 7 bases, in that order; junction bases with no gene match: 6. CDR1 and CDR2 from the germline V gene are MGHDK and SYGVNS. The length of the CDR3 is 14 residues. CDR3 coding DNA: TGTGCCAGCAGTCTTCGGGAGGGCATCGGGGAGCTGTTTTTT. Translation gives CASSLREGIGELFF.

This chain joins TRBV15 and TRBJ2-5, with unresolved D. V gave up 0 bases and J gave up 12 bases, with 17 bases separating them. This CDR3 comprises 14 residues. Germline V lookup: CDR1 LNHNV, CDR2 YYDKDF (reference sequence). The CDR3 nucleotides read TGTGCCACCAGCAGAGATCCGGGTCGCTCGGATAAGTACTTC. It yields the protein CATSRDPGRSDKYF.